This passage covers 3 T cell receptor beta chains from one sample sequenced in a study of Ad26.COV2.S vaccination and SARS-CoV-2 variants. Specified treatment: about 20 received Ad26.COV2.S at low or high dose, single or two shots; about 5 received placebo; per-sample allocation not given. Samples were taken on day 63 after the first vaccine or placebo injection. Repertoires were generated with immunoSEQ multiplex PCR, while TCRdb's copy carries only in-frame clones and drops some. The table lists 350,000 to 500,000 clones, 75% to 95% of them singletons. Sequenced material: peripheral blood, taken in a trial of Ad26.COV2.S vaccine versus placebo. These receptors were collected from a person aged 18-60 years who received the Ad26.COV2.S COVID-19 vaccine or a placebo.

In nucleotides, the CDR3 is TGTGCCAGCAGCTTAGTTGAGGGGGGCTCACCCCTCCACTTT. Residues: CASSLVEGGSPLHF. The chain has TRBV7-2 and TRBJ1-6; perhaps TRBD1 as D (6 bases). V dropped 1 base and J dropped 10 bases, with 11 bases sitting between them. Looked up from germline, CDR1 is SGHTA and CDR2 is FQGNSA. This CDR3 is 14 amino acids long.

The J gene is TRBJ1-2, the V gene TRBV5-5; 9 bases are shared with TRBD1. Germline V gene data show CDR1 as SGHKS and CDR2 as YYEKEE (reference sequence). Losses at the gene ends were 2 bases for V and 6 bases for J; bases not matched to a gene: 8. CDR3 size: 15 residues. The chain's CDR3 is CASSLNRGQEDGYTF. The CDR3 nucleotides are TGTGCCAGCAGCTTAAACAGGGGGCAGGAAGATGGCTACACCTTC.

This clone was detected once. The rearrangement uses TRBV30 and TRBJ2-7, with 11 positions matching TRBD2. The CDR3 covers 17 residues. Germline V gene sequence: CDR1 GTSNPN, CDR2 SVGIG (reference sequence). V was pared by 3 bases and J by 1 base, with 11 bases of the junction left unmatched. The CDR3 spells CAWSGTALAGGSYEQYF. CDR3 nucleotide sequence: TGTGCCTGGAGCGGCACAGCCCTAGCGGGAGGATCCTACGAGCAGTACTTC.